This T cell receptor beta chain came from a study of CD8+CD57+ T cells in acquired aplastic anemia. Whole-study context: When averaged, DNA from sorted CD4+ and CD8+ cells came to approximately 3.2 ug.

Of note for this clonotype: The antigen remains undetermined.

The CDR3 is made up of 14 amino acids. V lost 7 bases, J lost 9 bases, and 22 bases lay in between. Germline V gene lookup returns CDR1 SQVTM and CDR2 ANQGSEA. Study results and limitations: Patients had fewer than 35 CD8+ CDR3 sequences in common with controls (the shared set).

Genomic DNA constituted the template upon which TCR beta VDJ and CDR3 profiling was performed. TCRdb re-called the reads through MiXCR, storing one row per CDR3 protein. The table shows roughly 98,000 distinct CDR3 sequences, with roughly 70% occurring only once. Those patients picked for sequencing had displayed CD8+CD57+ cell expansion on flow cytometry. The J gene is TRBJ2-1, the V gene TRBV29-1; weak D call: TRBD1 (6 bases). The sequencing input was sorted CD4+, CD8+, or CD8+CD57+ T cells (not recorded which) from PBMCs. This TCR derives from a human donor with aplastic anemia. CDR3 nucleotides: TGCAGCGGAAGCCCGGGACACCATACGTCTGAGCAGTTCTTC. Translating it yields CSGSPGHHTSEQFF.